This TCR beta chain was captured by sequencing in a study of spatial heterogeneity in lung cancer. There are many counts of this clonotype. TCRdb reprocessed the 5' RACE reads via MiXCR and lists one record per CDR3 protein. Of 35,000 or so distinct CDR3 sequences listed, 4% to 6% are singletons. V dropped 4 bases and J dropped 7 bases, with 23 bases sitting between them. CDR1 and CDR2 from the germline V gene are SGHVS and FQNEAQ. The CDR3 is made up of 16 amino acids. Regarding time point: sample taken at primary tumor resection. Unsorted whole RNA from tumor, nontumor lung or frozen PBMC underwent sequencing. Donation came from about 72 patients with untreated early-stage non-small cell lung cancer.

This clonotype was sampled from a female donor with early-stage non-small cell lung cancer. This sample comprised PBMCs, obtained at surgery. The V and J genes are TRBV7-8 and TRBJ2-7, with a possible D match to TRBD2 (5 bases). CDR3 nucleotides: TGTGCCAGCAGCTCTCGAGAGGGCCGGGTGCCTGGGGAGCAGTACTTC. It yields the protein CASSSREGRVPGEQYF.